The TCR beta chain described here comes from a study of shared clonotypes between healthy human individuals. Recent vaccinations or acute infections were absent in the healthy HIV-negative adult donors. Donors were Caucasian adults residing in Nashville, Tennessee, USA. This CDR3 contains 13 residues. The ends were cut back, 4 bases at V and 5 bases at J, with 10 bases in the middle. Looked up from germline, CDR1 is LNHDA and CDR2 is SQIVND (reference sequence). What was sequenced on ten immunoSEQ deep assay plates was unsorted PBMC DNA. The method was immunoSEQ multiplex PCR; TCRdb's version includes in-frame clones alone and lacks a portion of them. The data show about 460,000 clones, approximately 80% seen once.

Sequencing was carried out using PBMCs. J is TRBJ2-3 and V is TRBV19; the D gene is possibly TRBD2 (5 bases). This sequence originates from a woman aged 40 to 50 in good health. Some clones in this sample may be carry-over from other donors' samples. CDR3 in amino acids: CASSNDYEDTQYF. Here the CDR3 DNA reads TGTGCCAGTAGTAACGACTACGAAGATACGCAGTATTTT.